The clone carrying this T cell receptor (beta chain) was observed a handful of times. Its target is unknown. The donor population consisted of healthy HIV-negative adults with no recent acute infections or vaccinations. This sample was included in a study of shared clonotypes between healthy human individuals. Study observations and caveats: Sample collection involved blood only; tissue repertoires are likely different.

Each cell subset's genomic DNA was divided evenly among several immunoSEQ plates. Replicate PCRs for sorted subsets used around 200 ng DNA; this equaled 30,000 to 35,000 T cell genomes. Only in-frame clones appear in the TCRdb table, and some are missing; sequencing was by immunoSEQ multiplex PCR. This sample has about 1 million clones, with around four fifths found just once. Per the germline V gene, CDR1 is MNHEY and CDR2 is SMNVEV (reference sequence). The CDR3 sequence is 15 residues long. Losses at the gene ends were 4 bases for V and 3 bases for J; bases not matched to a gene: 8. The chain combines TRBV27 with TRBJ2-7; 8 nucleotides agree with TRBD2. The sample was memory CD4+ T cells sorted from blood. Subset noted: CD45RA-negative fraction. This receptor was taken from a man aged 18 to 30 in good health. The CDR3 sequence is CASSSGSGSVYEQYF. CDR3 DNA sequence: TGTGCCAGCAGTTCCGGGAGCGGGAGCGTCTACGAGCAGTACTTC.